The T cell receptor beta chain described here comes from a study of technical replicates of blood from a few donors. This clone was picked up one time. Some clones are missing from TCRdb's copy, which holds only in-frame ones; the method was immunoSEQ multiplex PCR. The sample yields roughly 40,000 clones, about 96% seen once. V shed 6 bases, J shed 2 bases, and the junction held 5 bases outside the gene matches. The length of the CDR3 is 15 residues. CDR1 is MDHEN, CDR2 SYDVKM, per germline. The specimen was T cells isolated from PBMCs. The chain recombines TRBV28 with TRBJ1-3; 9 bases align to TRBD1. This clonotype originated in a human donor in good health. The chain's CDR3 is CASSLTGGPGNTIYF. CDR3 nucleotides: TGTGCCAGCAGCCTGACAGGGGGTCCTGGAAACACCATATATTTT.